This TCR beta chain appears in the sequencing data of a study of neurological immune-mediated disorders. This clonotype was seen many times. TCRdb itself ran the 5' RACE reads through MiXCR, one entry per CDR3 protein. The table lists 66,000 or so distinct CDR3 sequences, around 5.2% of them singletons. Material for sequencing was PBMCs. This clonotype was obtained from a woman in her 30s with multiple sclerosis.

The CDR3 DNA follows: TGTGCCAGCCAACAGGGGAACACTGAAGCTTTCTTT. Translating it yields CASQQGNTEAFF. The V and J genes are TRBV12-3 or TRBV12-4 and TRBJ1-1, with a tentative D call TRBD1 (6 bases). Trimming removed 8 bases at V and 1 base at J, with 8 bases between. This CDR3 spans 12 amino acids.